This TCR beta chain was recorded in a study of T cells in localized non-small cell lung cancer. Generated by immunoSEQ multiplex PCR, the TCRdb table keeps only in-frame clones and is missing some. Here the sample spans some 810 clones, under 30% being singletons. In regard to this clone: Its antigen is not identified.

Germline lookup yields CDR1 GTSNPN and CDR2 SVGIG (reference sequence). The CDR3 is 13 residues long. The V end was cut by 0 bases, the J end by 9 bases, with 14 bases between. Study-level findings and limits: The study linked higher blood T cell density to longer overall survival. Tumor samples were not multi-region, leaving intratumor heterogeneity unexcluded. Uninvolved adjacent lung had higher T cell clonality than tumor and all other tissues. Median around 56 top-100 tumor clones were shared with paired adjacent lung.

The clonotype comes from a man aged 35 to 70 with stage III lung adenocarcinoma. The starting material was lung tumor tissue, obtained before any cancer treatment. This sequence joins TRBV30 and TRBJ1-2, with no clear D. CDR3 coding DNA: TGTGCCTGGAGTGTGGGTGAAGGGTCTCGCTACACCTTC. Encoded protein: CAWSVGEGSRYTF.